This TCR beta chain was recovered during a study of CD8 T cells in ankylosing spondylitis. Study-level findings and limits: Past research had described some motif variants in reactive arthritis synovial fluid and blood. Disease-linked clones reportedly concentrated significantly in matched ankylosing spondylitis synovial fluid. About 8 highly homologous variants made up a TCR beta motif, and this motif appeared characteristic of ankylosing spondylitis blood.

TCR beta libraries were made by quantitative 5'-RACE with molecular barcodes. TCRdb ran MiXCR on the 5' RACE reads and lists one entry per CDR3 protein. The table lists nearly 350,000 distinct CDR3 sequences, about 15% of them singletons, with approximately 1.1% in the top ten. This clonotype was counted only a few times. Its specificity is not known. CDR1 is DFQATT, CDR2 SNEGSKA, per germline (reference sequence). The V end lost 6 bases, the J end lost 1 base, and 14 bases lay between the germline ends. The CDR3 contains 14 residues. The V call is TRBV20-1, the J call TRBJ2-3; possible D gene TRBD1, 5 bases. The sequencing input was blood, either unsorted or a sorted T cell fraction (not recorded which). The TCR comes from a male donor with ankylosing spondylitis or in good health (not recorded which). Here the CDR3 DNA reads TGCAGTGCGGGCCCGACAGTCCGCACAGATACGCAGTATTTT. Amino acid sequence: CSAGPTVRTDTQYF.